The rows below give T cell receptor beta chains drawn from one sample of a study of blood T cell repertoires in COVID-19. This table comes from immunoSEQ multiplex PCR, and its TCRdb copy is limited to in-frame clones, with some not included. The sample includes over 110,000 clones, 80% to 90% of them seen just once. Sequencing input: peripheral blood. The receptors were gathered from a man aged 55 to 70 with active or convalescent COVID-19. Each CDR3 is given with its conserved first and last residue. D genes are given only for firm matches. Clone size is stated in some rows and not others, as once, few, many or a class when expanded.

clone_size: NA
j_call: TRBJ1-5
d_call: TRBD1
v_call: TRBV24-1
cdr3_nt: TGTGCCACCAGTGATCCGTCACAGGGGGGCAATCAGCCCCAGCATTTT
cdr3_aa: CATSDPSQGGNQPQHF

clone_size: NA
j_call: TRBJ1-5
d_call: NA
v_call: TRBV27
cdr3_nt: TGTGCCAGCAGTCACAGGTTAGACCGACGGAACAATCAGCCCCAGCATTTT
cdr3_aa: CASSHRLDRRNNQPQHF

clone_size: NA
j_call: TRBJ2-1
d_call: TRBD1
v_call: TRBV7-2
cdr3_nt: TGTGCCAGCAGCAGGGACAGCTCCTACAATGAGCAGTTCTTC
cdr3_aa: CASSRDSSYNEQFF

clone_size: NA
j_call: TRBJ1-1
d_call: TRBD1
v_call: TRBV6-5
cdr3_nt: TGTGCCAGCAGACTGGACAGGGAAGCTTTCTTT
cdr3_aa: CASRLDREAFF

clone_size: NA
j_call: TRBJ1-5
d_call: NA
v_call: TRBV5-5
cdr3_nt: TGTGCCAGCAGCTTGTTACAGGTCGGACAGCCCCAGCATTTT
cdr3_aa: CASSLLQVGQPQHF

clone_size: NA
j_call: TRBJ1-2
d_call: TRBD1
v_call: TRBV4-3
cdr3_nt: TGCGCCAGCAGCCAAGAGGAAGGGGGCTATAGCGGCTACACCTTC
cdr3_aa: CASSQEEGGYSGYTF

clone_size: NA
j_call: TRBJ2-7
d_call: TRBD1
v_call: TRBV7-9
cdr3_nt: TGTGCCAGCAGCGCGACCGGGACAGGGGGCAACGAGCAGTACTTC
cdr3_aa: CASSATGTGGNEQYF

clone_size: few
j_call: TRBJ1-1
d_call: TRBD1
v_call: TRBV5-1
cdr3_nt: TGCGCCAGCAGCTTGGCGAGCCAGGGGGGCACTGAAGCTTTCTTT
cdr3_aa: CASSLASQGGTEAFF

clone_size: NA
j_call: TRBJ1-1
d_call: NA
v_call: TRBV18
cdr3_nt: TGTGCCAGCTCACCACAGGGGCCCTCTGGCCCCACTGAAGCTTTCTTT
cdr3_aa: CASSPQGPSGPTEAFF

clone_size: NA
j_call: TRBJ1-1
d_call: NA
v_call: TRBV3-1/TRBV3-2
cdr3_nt: TGTGCCAGCAGCCAAGGTTGGCAGGCGGGCACTGAAGCTTTCTTT
cdr3_aa: CASSQGWQAGTEAFF

clone_size: NA
j_call: TRBJ2-3
d_call: TRBD2
v_call: TRBV5-6
cdr3_nt: TGTGCCAGCACCCGTGTGGGACTAGCGGGAGCAAGAGATACGCAGTATTTT
cdr3_aa: CASTRVGLAGARDTQYF

clone_size: NA
j_call: TRBJ2-5
d_call: TRBD1
v_call: TRBV19
cdr3_nt: TGTGCCAGTAGTCCTCGGACAGGCCGAGAGACCCAGTACTTC
cdr3_aa: CASSPRTGRETQYF

clone_size: NA
j_call: TRBJ2-5
d_call: NA
v_call: TRBV7-2
cdr3_nt: TGTGCCAGCAGCACTCTGGGGGGAGGACGGGAGACCCAGTACTTC
cdr3_aa: CASSTLGGGRETQYF

clone_size: NA
j_call: TRBJ1-2
d_call: NA
v_call: TRBV19
cdr3_nt: TGTGCCAGTAGTATCCCTGTCTATGGCTACACCTTC
cdr3_aa: CASSIPVYGYTF

clone_size: NA
j_call: TRBJ1-4
d_call: TRBD1
v_call: TRBV7-9
cdr3_nt: TGTGCCAGCAGCCCCGACAGGGGGCATGAAAAACTGTTTTTT
cdr3_aa: CASSPDRGHEKLFF

clone_size: NA
j_call: TRBJ1-1
d_call: TRBD1
v_call: TRBV4-1
cdr3_nt: TGCGCCAGCAGCCAAGTTATGGGACAGATGAAGGACACTGAAGCTTTCTTT
cdr3_aa: CASSQVMGQMKDTEAFF

clone_size: few
j_call: TRBJ2-1
d_call: TRBD2
v_call: TRBV4-3
cdr3_nt: TGCGCCAGCAGCCAAGACGGTCTAGCGGGGGGATACAATGAGCAGTTCTTC
cdr3_aa: CASSQDGLAGGYNEQFF